The next 31 T cell receptor beta chains were all read from a single sample in a study of post-analysis software for immune sequencing data. Whole-study findings and limits: In patients, about 5 TRBV segments were more frequent than in controls, with TRBV5-6, TRBV5-1 and TRBV20-1 among them.

Every TCR beta cDNA library bore unique molecular identifiers. One entry per CDR3 protein results from TCRdb running MiXCR on the PCR reads. The table includes some 500,000 distinct CDR3 sequences, 40% to 55% detected once. These receptors have no known antigen. Source material: blood. The receptors were sampled from a girl aged 5-17 years with multiple sclerosis.

The chain is built from TRBV10-3 and TRBJ1-1; TRBD1 matches 7 bases. CDR3 length: 17 residues. CDR1 and CDR2 from the germline V gene are ENHRY and SYGVKD. The junction had 14 bases not matched to a gene; V was cut back by 6 bases and J by 1 base. The CDR3 reads CAISNRTGPIANTEAFF. CDR3 bases: TGTGCCATCAGCAACCGGACAGGCCCCATTGCGAACACTGAAGCTTTCTTT.

The rearrangement links TRBV28 to TRBJ2-3, with D possibly TRBD1 on 6 matching bases. V lost 2 bases and J 3 bases, leaving 15 bases between the germline ends. This CDR3 has 16 residues. The V gene's germline CDR1 is MDHEN and CDR2 SYDVKM. CDR3 DNA: TGTGCCAGCAGTTTAAGCCCGGGACACCTAACAGATACGCAGTATTTT. This codes for CASSLSPGHLTDTQYF.

The V call is TRBV7-9, the J call TRBJ2-1; D unclear. The CDR3 is 13 residues long. CDR1 is SEHNR and CDR2 is FQNEAQ in the germline V gene (reference sequence). Deletions cut 8 bases from V and 4 bases from J, with 12 bases between. CDR3 residues: CASDVGLYNEQFF. CDR3 DNA: TGTGCCAGCGATGTTGGCCTATACAATGAGCAGTTCTTC. The whole variable domain, filled in from reference TRBV7-9 and TRBJ2-1, reads DTGVSQNPRHKITKRGQNVTFRCDPISEHNRLYWYRQTLGQGPEFLTYFQNEAQLEKSRLLSDRFSAERPKGSFSTLEIQRTEQGDSAMYLCASDVGLYNEQFFGPGTRLTVL.

This clonotype appeared a single time. The rearrangement joins TRBV7-2 to TRBJ2-5; TRBD1 aligns across 9 bases. After removal of 8 bases from V and 7 bases from J, the junction contained 8 bases not matched to a gene. Germline values: CDR1 SGHTA, CDR2 FQGNSA. The CDR3 spans 13 residues. The CDR3 is CASSSGQGRTQYF. The CDR3 DNA is TGTGCCAGCTCATCGGGACAGGGAAGGACCCAGTACTTC.

This clonotype was counted only a few times. V is TRBV10-3 and J is TRBJ2-3; 9 bases map to TRBD1. The CDR3 is 13 amino acids. Trimming cost V 10 bases and J 3 bases; bases outside gene matches: 5. CDR1 ENHRY and CDR2 SYGVKD come from the germline V gene. This CDR3 reads CATTQGATDTQYF. DNA for the CDR3: TGTGCCACTACACAGGGGGCAACAGATACGCAGTATTTT.

The chain couples TRBV6-6 to TRBJ2-3; D ambiguous. Germline CDR1 and CDR2: MNHNY and SVGAGI (reference sequence). The CDR3 is 16 residues long. With 2 bases removed from V and 1 base from J, the gap between germline ends came to 13 bases. The CDR3 nucleotides are TGTGCCAGCAGTTACCGCGGACCAAGGGGCACAGATACGCAGTATTTT. Protein product: CASSYRGPRGTDTQYF.

This clonotype has more than one count but fewer than ten. V and J are TRBV9 and TRBJ1-2; 8 bases line up with TRBD1. This CDR3 contains 14 residues. In germline, CDR1 is SGDLS, CDR2 YYNGEE. V was pared by 0 bases and J by 4 bases, with 2 bases of the junction left unmatched. In DNA, the CDR3 is TGTGCCAGCAGCGTAGATACAGGGGGCTATGGCTACACCTTC. Encoded protein: CASSVDTGGYGYTF.

This clonotype was observed a few times. This chain links TRBV4-1 with TRBJ2-7; TRBD1 matches 10 bases. Germline CDR1 MGHRA, CDR2 YSYEKL. V lost 3 bases to trimming and J lost 0 bases; unmatched junction nucleotides: 2. CDR3 length: 15 residues. The CDR3 sequence: CASSQDRGSSYEQYF. CDR3 nucleotide sequence: TGCGCCAGCAGCCAGGACAGGGGGAGCTCCTACGAGCAGTACTTC.

The rearrangement links TRBV30 to TRBJ2-4; D is possibly TRBD1 or TRBD2 (6 bases each). The V gene lost 3 bases and the J gene lost 3 bases, with 15 bases spanning the gap. CDR3 length: 15 residues. Germline V gene data show CDR1 as GTSNPN and CDR2 as SVGIG (reference sequence). The DNA of the CDR3 is TGTGCCTGGAGCGATGTTAGGGGGGACAAAAACATTCAGTACTTC. Translation gives CAWSDVRGDKNIQYF.

This clonotype was observed a handful of times. The V and J genes are TRBV12-3 or TRBV12-4 and TRBJ2-1; 9 nucleotides line up with TRBD2. This CDR3 is 13 amino acids long. V was clipped by 1 base and J by 15 bases; unmatched bases: 7. Written as DNA, the CDR3 is TGTGCCAGCAGTTTAGGCGCTAGCGGGATTCGGTTCTTC. Protein product: CASSLGASGIRFF.

As regards this clonotype: With a much larger clone just one base away, this may be a read error. The missing conserved phenylalanine or tryptophan at the end of this CDR3 makes a read error likely. The rearrangement joins TRBV27 to TRBJ1-2, with D unclear. This CDR3 comprises 13 residues. Trimming cost V 5 bases and J 6 bases, with 13 bases left between them. The germline V gene encodes CDR1 MNHEY and CDR2 SMNVEV (reference sequence). CDR3 residues: CASSPSILHGYTC. CDR3 nucleotides: TGTGCCAGCAGTCCCTCGATCCTACATGGCTACACCTGC.

V gene TRBV7-3 combines with J gene TRBJ1-5, with unresolved D. CDR1 and CDR2 from the germline V gene are SGHTA and FQGTGA. The CDR3 runs 18 residues. Trimming shortened V by 2 bases and J by 2 bases, and 19 bases separated the two germline ends. This CDR3 reads CASSLYGTGHERNQPQHF. The CDR3 DNA sequence: TGTGCCAGCAGCTTATATGGAACGGGTCACGAGCGCAATCAGCCCCAGCATTTT.

This clonotype has only a few counts. The chain couples TRBV15 to TRBJ2-1; TRBD1 is a possible D gene (5 bases). CDR1 LNHNV and CDR2 YYDKDF come from the germline V gene (reference sequence). This CDR3 has 13 amino acids. Between the trimmed V and J ends, which lost 5 bases and 8 bases, there was a span of 13 bases. The CDR3 nucleotides are TGTGCCACCAGCCCCCGGTGGGGCGATGAGCAGTTCTTC. As protein: CATSPRWGDEQFF.

This chain uses TRBV20-1 with TRBJ2-1, with 8 bases matching TRBD2. Per the germline V gene, CDR1 is DFQATT and CDR2 is SNEGSKA (reference sequence). Germline trimming cut 2 bases from V and 0 bases from J; bases unmatched to any gene: 6. This CDR3 comprises 16 residues. The CDR3 coding sequence is TGCAGTGCTAGAAATCTAGCGGGCCTCTCCTACAATGAGCAGTTCTTC. Protein sequence: CSARNLAGLSYNEQFF.

The chain joins TRBV20-1 to TRBJ2-1; 8 bases map to TRBD2. V lost 2 bases to trimming and J lost 1 base; unmatched junction nucleotides: 7. This CDR3 is 16 amino acids long. In germline, CDR1 is DFQATT, CDR2 SNEGSKA (reference sequence). The CDR3 reads CSARLLAGGSYNEQFF. In DNA form, the CDR3 reads TGCAGTGCTAGACTGCTGGCGGGAGGTTCCTACAATGAGCAGTTCTTC.

The DNA for the CDR3 is TGCGCCAGCAGGGGGGACAGTAAAAAACTGTTTTTT. The encoded protein is CASRGDSKKLFF. The V gene is TRBV10-2, the J gene TRBJ1-4, with 7 bases aligning to TRBD1. Losses at the gene ends were 6 bases for V and 9 bases for J; bases not matched to a gene: 4. Germline assignment: CDR1 WSHSY and CDR2 SAAADI. The CDR3 runs to 12 residues.

V is TRBV28 and J is TRBJ2-3; D call uncertain. The germline gives CDR1 MDHEN, CDR2 SYDVKM. The CDR3 length is 12 residues. V gave up 7 bases and J gave up 3 bases, with 8 bases separating them. CDR3 residues: CASNDGTDTQYF. The DNA of the CDR3 is TGTGCCAGCAACGACGGAACAGATACGCAGTATTTT.

This sequence joins TRBV7-3 and TRBJ2-1; D ambiguous. The CDR3 contains 14 residues. From germline, CDR1 is SGHTA and CDR2 FQGTGA. Trimming took off 6 bases at V and 0 bases at J, with 9 bases between the two ends. CDR3 loop: CASSRESSYNEQFF. The CDR3 DNA reads TGTGCCAGCAGTAGGGAAAGCTCCTACAATGAGCAGTTCTTC.

On this clonotype: The junction shows a germline mismatch at one end, possibly a read error. The chain combines TRBV5-1 with TRBJ2-6; weak D call: TRBD1 (5 bases). Germline values: CDR1 SGHRS, CDR2 YFSETQ. The CDR3 loop spans 14 amino acids. The DNA for the CDR3 is TGCGCCAGCAGCTTGGGCTCTGGGGCCAACGTCCCGACTTTC. Its translation is CASSLGSGANVPTF.

CDR3 in amino acids: CSARRDRSKLFSYNEQFF. CDR3 coding DNA: TGCAGTGCTCGGCGGGACAGGTCTAAACTTTTCTCCTACAATGAGCAGTTCTTC. The chain uses TRBV20-1 and TRBJ2-1; 8 bases are a match to TRBD1. CDR1 and CDR2 from the germline V gene are DFQATT and SNEGSKA (reference sequence). CDR3 size: 18 residues. The ends lost 5 bases at V and 0 bases at J; junction bases unmatched: 15.

This clonotype appeared a few times. The rearrangement uses TRBV7-3 and TRBJ2-2, with TRBD2 matching over 7 bases. J gave up 2 bases and V 2 bases, and 14 bases lay outside the gene matches. Germline-derived CDR1 and CDR2 are SGHTA and FQGTGA. There are 19 residues in the CDR3. As DNA, the CDR3 is TGTGCCAGCAGCTTATACGCCCGTTCTAGCGGCGAAAACACCGGGGAGCTGTTTTTT. As protein: CASSLYARSSGENTGELFF.

CDR3 in amino acids: CASSLSAGGREAFF. The CDR3 nucleotides are TGTGCCAGCAGTTTATCGGCAGGGGGGAGAGAAGCTTTCTTT. This sequence joins TRBV12-3 or TRBV12-4 and TRBJ1-1; 7 positions agree with TRBD1. This CDR3 contains 14 residues. The trim removed 2 bases at V and 8 bases at J, leaving 8 bases unmatched.

The chain combines TRBV7-2 with TRBJ1-5, with a weak D call TRBD1 (5 bases). The ends were cut back, 4 bases at V and 5 bases at J, with 15 bases in the middle. Per germline, CDR1 SGHTA and CDR2 FQGNSA. The CDR3 extends over 15 amino acids. CDR3 in DNA: TGTGCCAGCAGCTCAGTGGCAGGGAGATATCAGCCCCAGCATTTT. Translation: CASSSVAGRYQPQHF.

The chain joins TRBV9 to TRBJ2-7; TRBD1 matches at 10 bases. This CDR3 has 15 amino acids. The junction had 8 bases not matched to a gene; V was cut back by 1 base and J by 7 bases. Germline V gene sequence: CDR1 SGDLS, CDR2 YYNGEE. DNA for the CDR3: TGTGCCAGCAGCGTATTCTCAGGACAGGGGGGGGAGCAGTACTTC. It translates to CASSVFSGQGGEQYF.

This clonotype was found a few times. The chain joins TRBV20-1 to TRBJ1-1; D is perhaps TRBD1 (6 bases). The CDR3 is made up of 14 amino acids. The V end was cut by 3 bases, the J end by 1 base, with 12 bases between. Germline V CDR1 and CDR2: DFQATT, SNEGSKA (reference sequence). CDR3 protein: CSARVGGPNTEAFF. The CDR3 DNA reads TGCAGTGCTAGGGTGGGGGGCCCGAACACTGAAGCTTTCTTT.

Comment on this clonotype: The junction differs from germline at one of its ends, possibly a read error. V gene TRBV5-1 combines with J gene TRBJ2-7; a possible D gene is TRBD1 (5 bases). The CDR3 runs to 14 residues. Germline CDR1 and CDR2: SGHRS and YFSETQ. The CDR3 bases are TGCGCCAGCGGCTTGGTCCCGACAGTATACGAGCAGTACTTC. This gives the protein CASGLVPTVYEQYF.

This clonotype was found a few times. This rearrangement joins TRBV4-3 to TRBJ2-1; a weak D match, TRBD1 (6 bases). Germline values: CDR1 LGHNA, CDR2 YSLEER. The germline V and J ends were trimmed by 4 bases and 3 bases, with 13 bases remaining between them. The CDR3 spans 15 residues. The CDR3 DNA follows: TGCGCCAGCAGCCGGGACAAGGGGATCTACAATGAGCAGTTCTTC. It translates to CASSRDKGIYNEQFF.

The chain employs TRBV5-1 and TRBJ2-5; no reliable D call. V lost 2 bases and J lost 5, with 13 bases in between. This CDR3 comprises 14 residues. CDR1 and CDR2 (germline): SGHRS, YFSETQ. CDR3 DNA: TGCGCCAGCAGCTTCCCGGAGAGTATCGAGACCCAGTACTTC. It yields the protein CASSFPESIETQYF.

V and J are TRBV10-3 and TRBJ2-5, with 9 bases lining up with TRBD2. The germline V gene encodes CDR1 ENHRY and CDR2 SYGVKD. Losses at the gene ends were 8 bases for V and 4 bases for J; bases not matched to a gene: 8. This CDR3 comprises 14 residues. CDR3 nucleotide sequence: TGTGCCATCGCAGGCGGGGGGGCTGGAGAGACCCAGTACTTC. Translation: CAIAGGGAGETQYF.

A remark on this clonotype: A much larger clone sits a single nucleotide away, making a read error possible. The J gene is TRBJ2-1, the V gene TRBV20-1; 15 bases agree with TRBD2. Judging by the DNA end, TRBJ2-7 fits better; the J call may be wrong. CDR3 length: 18 residues. From germline, CDR1 is DFQATT and CDR2 SNEGSKA (reference sequence). The CDR3 nucleotides are TGCAGTGCCTGGACTAGCGGGAGGGCAGGGAGCTCCTACAATGAGCAGTACTTC. Encoded protein: CSAWTSGRAGSSYNEQYF.

Here the CDR3 reads CASSQPTGGTEAFF. The CDR3 coding sequence is TGCGCCAGCAGCCAACCCACAGGCGGCACTGAAGCTTTCTTT. The rearrangement links TRBV4-1 to TRBJ1-1; tentative D call: TRBD1 (5 bases). Germline CDR1 is MGHRA and CDR2 is YSYEKL. Trimming took 2 bases from V and 4 from J, leaving 11 bases between them. CDR3 length: 14 residues.